This is a list of T cell receptor beta chains from one sample in a study of blood T cells in healthy people across ages. TCRdb called the 5' RACE reads again in MiXCR, with one record for every CDR3 protein. The repertoire holds almost 300,000 distinct CDR3 sequences, with 27% as singletons. The sequencing input was blood. Receptors were obtained from a woman aged 70-85 years in good health. The CDR3 runs from the conserved cysteine through the conserved F or W. A D gene is named only where the DNA matches it firmly. Size tells how often a clone was seen (once, few, many) or the class of an expanded clone, and some rows leave it out.

TRBJ1-6 . . 14 TRBV7-9 TGTGCCAGCGAAGCGGTGGGGCTTAATTCACCCCTCCACTTT CASEAVGLNSPLHF
TRBJ1-4 few . 13 TRBV20-1 TGCAGTGCTAGAGATCCGTCTGGGATGGGACTGTTTTTT CSARDPSGMGLFF
TRBJ2-3 few TRBD2 16 TRBV14 TGTGCCAGCAGCCAAGAAAGCGGGAGGGCCGTAGATACGCGGTATTTT CASSQESGRAVDTRYF
TRBJ2-7 few TRBD2 14 TRBV3-1 TGTGCCAGCAGCCCGAGGCGGGGGACCTACGAGCAGTACTTC CASSPRRGTYEQYF
TRBJ1-2 . TRBD1 13 TRBV29-1 TGCAGCGTAGACGTACAGGGGAGAGCTGGCTACACCTTC CSVDVQGRAGYTF
TRBJ2-5 . . 14 TRBV20-1 TGCAGTGCCCCAGTGGGCGCCGCAGGGGAGACCCAGTACTTC CSAPVGAAGETQYF
TRBJ1-4 . . 13 TRBV28 TGTGCCAGCAATCTACCAACTAATGAAAAACTGTTTTTT CASNLPTNEKLFF
TRBJ2-7 . TRBD1 14 TRBV10-3 TGTGCCATCAGTGAGCAGGGACAGGGGGGCGAGCAGTACTTC CAISEQGQGGEQYF
TRBJ2-1 . TRBD1 16 TRBV9 TGTGCCAGCAGCCCCCACTCCAGGGGGTCCTACAATGAGCAGTTCTTC CASSPHSRGSYNEQFF
TRBJ2-1 few . 15 TRBV12-3/TRBV12-4 TGTGCCAGCAGTCTTACAGGCGCTGCCTACAATGAGCAGTTCTTC CASSLTGAAYNEQFF
TRBJ2-1 . . 16 TRBV3-1 TGTGCCAGCAGCCAACCGGACGCTAGCTCCTACAATGAGCAGTTCTTC CASSQPDASSYNEQFF
TRBJ1-6 . TRBD1 13 TRBV12-3/TRBV12-4 TGTGCCAGCAGTACACTACAGGGGCAACCCCTCCACTTT CASSTLQGQPLHF
TRBJ2-1 once . 12 TRBV6-2/TRBV6-3 TGTGCCAGCAGCATGGACGGGAATGAGCAGTTCTTC CASSMDGNEQFF
TRBJ2-1 . . 15 TRBV12-3/TRBV12-4 TGTGCCAGCAGTTGGCCCAGTGAGTCCTACAATGAGCAGTTCTTC CASSWPSESYNEQFF
TRBJ2-5 few . 12 TRBV20-1 TGCAGTGCCCCTGGGACGGGAGAGACCCAGTACTTC CSAPGTGETQYF
TRBJ1-1 many . 13 TRBV28 TGTGCCAGCAGTTTGCCGCCGATCGCTGAAGCTTTCTTT CASSLPPIAEAFF
TRBJ2-1 few . 12 TRBV10-3 TGTGCCATCAGTGGGTGGGGCAATGAGCAGTTCTTC CAISGWGNEQFF
TRBJ1-1 . . 15 TRBV18 TGTGCCGGCTCACCCGATACAGGGTTGAACACTGAAGCTTTCTTT CAGSPDTGLNTEAFF
TRBJ1-2 . . 16 TRBV28 TGTGCCAGCACCCGAGGTGGTTCCAGATCTAACTATGGCTACACCTTC CASTRGGSRSNYGYTF
TRBJ2-7 few TRBD2 15 TRBV5-1 TGCGCCAGCAGCTTGGTGGCTAGCGGGACCTACGAGCAGTACTTC CASSLVASGTYEQYF
TRBJ2-1 . . 15 TRBV7-3 TGTGCCAGCAGCTTGGAGGGACAAACCCCCGGCGAGCAGTTCTTC CASSLEGQTPGEQFF
TRBJ1-4 . TRBD1 16 TRBV6-1 TGTGCCAGCAGGATACAGGGGACTGCGACTAATGAAAAACTGTTTTTT CASRIQGTATNEKLFF
TRBJ2-7 many . 18 TRBV5-1 TGCGCCAGCAGCTTGGAAGGGTCGGGCGGGACCTTTCCACTCGAGCAGTACTTC CASSLEGSGGTFPLEQYF
TRBJ2-3 . . 12 TRBV29-1 TGCAGCGTACCAGGTTACCGAGATACGCAGTATTTT CSVPGYRDTQYF